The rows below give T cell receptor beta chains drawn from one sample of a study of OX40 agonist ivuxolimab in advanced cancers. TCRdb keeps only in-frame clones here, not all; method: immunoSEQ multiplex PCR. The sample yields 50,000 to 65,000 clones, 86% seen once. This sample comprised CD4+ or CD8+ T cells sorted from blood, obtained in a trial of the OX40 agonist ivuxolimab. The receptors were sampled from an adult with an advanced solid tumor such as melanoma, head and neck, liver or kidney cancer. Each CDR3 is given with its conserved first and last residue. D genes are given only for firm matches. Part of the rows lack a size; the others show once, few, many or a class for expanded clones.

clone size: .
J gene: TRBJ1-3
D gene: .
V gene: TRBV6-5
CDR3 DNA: TGTGCCAGCAGTCCCGGGACAACTGGAAACACCATATATTTT
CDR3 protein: CASSPGTTGNTIYF

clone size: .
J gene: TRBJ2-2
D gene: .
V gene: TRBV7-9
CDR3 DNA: TGTGCCAGCAAGCTTACAGCTTCGGCCGGGGAGCTGTTTTTT
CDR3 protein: CASKLTASAGELFF

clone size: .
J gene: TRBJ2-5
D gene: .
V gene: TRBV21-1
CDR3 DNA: TGTGCCAGCAGCAAAGTGGGGCTGCGGGAGGCCCCCAGGACCCAGTACTTC
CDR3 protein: CASSKVGLREAPRTQYF

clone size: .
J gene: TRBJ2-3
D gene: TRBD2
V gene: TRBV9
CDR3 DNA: TGTGCCAGCTCTGCGGGAGGGCTGAACACAGATACGCAGTATTTT
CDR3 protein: CASSAGGLNTDTQYF

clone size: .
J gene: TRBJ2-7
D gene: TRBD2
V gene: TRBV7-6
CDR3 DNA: TGTGCCAGCAGCTCCACTAGCGGGAGGGGAATCTACGAGCAGTACTTC
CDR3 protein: CASSSTSGRGIYEQYF

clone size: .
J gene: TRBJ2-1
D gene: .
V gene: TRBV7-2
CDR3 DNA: TGTGCCAGCAGCTTAGTATCCTACAATGAGCAGTTCTTC
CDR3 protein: CASSLVSYNEQFF

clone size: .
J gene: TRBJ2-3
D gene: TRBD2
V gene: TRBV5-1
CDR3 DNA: TGCGCCAGCAGCTTGGGCGGCGGGGGGGTCACAGATACGCAGTATTTT
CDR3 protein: CASSLGGGGVTDTQYF

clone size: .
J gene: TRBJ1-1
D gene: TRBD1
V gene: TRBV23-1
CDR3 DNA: TGCGCCAGCAGTCAAGGCGGACAGGGGTTGGGCACTGAAGCTTTCTTT
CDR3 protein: CASSQGGQGLGTEAFF

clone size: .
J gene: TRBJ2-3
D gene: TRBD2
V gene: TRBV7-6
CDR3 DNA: TGTGCCAGCAGCTTTAGGGGCGGGAGTAGCTCAGATACGCAGTATTTT
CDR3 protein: CASSFRGGSSSDTQYF

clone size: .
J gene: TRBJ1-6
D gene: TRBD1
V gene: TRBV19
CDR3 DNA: TGTGCCAGTAGTATAGATCCCGGGACAGGGAATTCACCCCTCCACTTT
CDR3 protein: CASSIDPGTGNSPLHF

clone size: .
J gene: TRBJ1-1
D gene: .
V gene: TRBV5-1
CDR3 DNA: TGCGCCAGCAGCTTGTGGGGGAACACTGAAGCTTTCTTT
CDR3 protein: CASSLWGNTEAFF

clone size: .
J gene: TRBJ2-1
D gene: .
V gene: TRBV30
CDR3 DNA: TGTGCCTGGTCCATCGGGGCTAGCTCCTACAATGAGCAGTTCTTC
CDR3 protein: CAWSIGASSYNEQFF

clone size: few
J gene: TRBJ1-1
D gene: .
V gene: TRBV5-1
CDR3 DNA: TGCGCCAGCAGCTTGGCCCAGTTCGGAAACACTGAAGCTTTCTTT
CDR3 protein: CASSLAQFGNTEAFF

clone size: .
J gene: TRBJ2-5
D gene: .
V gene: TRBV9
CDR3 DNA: TGTGCCAGCAGCGTAGGTTCCATGGTCCAAGAGACCCAGTACTTC
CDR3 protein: CASSVGSMVQETQYF

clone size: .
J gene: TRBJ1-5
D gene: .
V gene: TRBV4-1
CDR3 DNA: TGCGCCAGCAGCCAAGTCGTGGGGGATCAGCCCCAGCATTTT
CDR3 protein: CASSQVVGDQPQHF

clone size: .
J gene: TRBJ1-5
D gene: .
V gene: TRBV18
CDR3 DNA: TGTGCCAGCTCGCGGGGACCTTCGGGAGATCAGCCCCAGCATTTT
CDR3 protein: CASSRGPSGDQPQHF

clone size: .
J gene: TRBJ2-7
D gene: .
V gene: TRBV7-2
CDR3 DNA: TGTGCCAGCAGCCCCCAGTCCTACGAGCAGTACTTC
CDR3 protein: CASSPQSYEQYF

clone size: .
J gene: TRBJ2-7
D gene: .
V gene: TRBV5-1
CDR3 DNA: TGCGCCAGCAGCTTGGCCCCCGCCGCCGCCTACGAGCAGTACTTC
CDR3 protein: CASSLAPAAAYEQYF

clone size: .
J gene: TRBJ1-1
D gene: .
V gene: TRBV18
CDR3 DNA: TGTGCCAGCTCACCAGAACAGCGGATGAACACTGAAGCTTTCTTT
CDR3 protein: CASSPEQRMNTEAFF

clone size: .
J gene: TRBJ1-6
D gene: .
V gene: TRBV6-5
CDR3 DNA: TGTGCCAGCAGTTACCGGGGAAGGGGTTCACCCCTCCACTTT
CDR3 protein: CASSYRGRGSPLHF

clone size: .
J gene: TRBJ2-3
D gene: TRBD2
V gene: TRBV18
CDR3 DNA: TGTGCCAGCTCCCTCTTCCTTCGGGCGGGAGATTCTAGCACAGATACGCAGTATTTT
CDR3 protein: CASSLFLRAGDSSTDTQYF

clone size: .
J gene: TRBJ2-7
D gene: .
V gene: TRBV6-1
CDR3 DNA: TGTGCCAGCAGTGAAGGGGTTTTAAGCTACGAGCAGTACTTC
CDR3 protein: CASSEGVLSYEQYF

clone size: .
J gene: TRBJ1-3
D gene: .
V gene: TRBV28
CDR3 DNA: TGTGCCAGCAGTTTATTTTCTGGAAACACCATATATTTT
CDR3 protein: CASSLFSGNTIYF

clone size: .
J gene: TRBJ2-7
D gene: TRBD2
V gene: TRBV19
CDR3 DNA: TGTGCCAGTAGTCCCGGACTAGCGGGGGCCTACGAGCAGTACTTC
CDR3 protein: CASSPGLAGAYEQYF

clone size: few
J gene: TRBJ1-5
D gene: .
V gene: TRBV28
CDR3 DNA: TGTGCCAGCAGTCCACCGGGGAATCAGCCCCAGCATTTT
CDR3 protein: CASSPPGNQPQHF

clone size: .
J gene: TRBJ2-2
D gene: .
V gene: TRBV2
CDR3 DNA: TGTGCCAGCAGTGAAAGGGCCACAGGGAACACCGGGGAGCTGTTTTTT
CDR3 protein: CASSERATGNTGELFF

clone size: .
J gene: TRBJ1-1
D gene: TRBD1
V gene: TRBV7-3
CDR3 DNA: TGTGCCAGCAGCCCCGGAATAGGGCAGGGGGCTGAAGCTTTCTTT
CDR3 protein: CASSPGIGQGAEAFF

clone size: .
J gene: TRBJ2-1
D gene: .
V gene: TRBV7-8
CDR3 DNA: TGTGCCAGCAGCTCCCGGGGCGGGCGTAGCTCCTACAATGAGCAGTTCTTC
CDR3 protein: CASSSRGGRSSYNEQFF

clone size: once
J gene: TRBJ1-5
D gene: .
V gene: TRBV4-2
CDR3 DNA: TGTGCCAGCAGCCAAGAACCCTACGATCACCTTTCGTTACTTCAGCCCCAGCATTTT
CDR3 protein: CASSQEPYDHLSLLQPQHF

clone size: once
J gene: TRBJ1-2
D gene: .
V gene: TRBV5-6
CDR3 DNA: TGTGCCAGCAGCTTGTGGTGGACGGGGCCTGACTATGGCTACACCTTC
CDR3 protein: CASSLWWTGPDYGYTF

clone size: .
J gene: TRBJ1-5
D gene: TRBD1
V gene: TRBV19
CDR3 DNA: TGTGCCAGTAGTATGCTAAACAGGGGGCATGTAAATAGCAATCAGCCCCAGCATTTT
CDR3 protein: CASSMLNRGHVNSNQPQHF

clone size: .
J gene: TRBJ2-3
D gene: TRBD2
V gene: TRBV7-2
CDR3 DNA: TGTGCCGGAGCACTAGCGGGAGGGCCAGGAAGCACAGATACGCAGTATTTT
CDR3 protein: CAGALAGGPGSTDTQYF

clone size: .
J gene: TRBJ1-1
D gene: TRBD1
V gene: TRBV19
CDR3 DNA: TGTGCCAGTAGTAACCCCGGGACAGGTCGCGCTGAAGCTTTCTTT
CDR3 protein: CASSNPGTGRAEAFF

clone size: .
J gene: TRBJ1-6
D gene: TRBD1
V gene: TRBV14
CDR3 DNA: TGTGCCAGCAGCCTCACCGGGACAGCAGTGACACCCCTCCACTTT
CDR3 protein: CASSLTGTAVTPLHF

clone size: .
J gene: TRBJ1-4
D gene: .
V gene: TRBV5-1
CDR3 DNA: TGCGCCAGCAGCTTGGACAGTCTTAATGAAAAACTGTTTTTT
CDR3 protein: CASSLDSLNEKLFF

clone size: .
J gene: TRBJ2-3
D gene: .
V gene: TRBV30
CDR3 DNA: TGTGCCTGGAGTAGACAAGATACGCAGTATTTT
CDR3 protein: CAWSRQDTQYF

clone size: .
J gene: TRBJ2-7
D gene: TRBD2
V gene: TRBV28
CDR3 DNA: TGTGCCAGCAGTTCTCCGGGACTAGCGGGAAACTACGAGCAGTACTTC
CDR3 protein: CASSSPGLAGNYEQYF

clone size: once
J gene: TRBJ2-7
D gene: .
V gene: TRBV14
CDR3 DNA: TGTGCCAGCAGCCGAGCCTACGAGCAGTACTTC
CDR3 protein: CASSRAYEQYF

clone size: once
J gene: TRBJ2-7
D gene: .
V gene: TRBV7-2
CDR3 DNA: TGTGCCAGCAGCTTAGAGGAGGAGCAGTACTTC
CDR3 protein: CASSLEEEQYF

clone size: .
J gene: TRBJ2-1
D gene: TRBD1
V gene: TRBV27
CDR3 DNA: TGTGCCAGCATACGACAGAGGACAGGGGGCCGGAATGAGCAGTTCTTC
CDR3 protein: CASIRQRTGGRNEQFF

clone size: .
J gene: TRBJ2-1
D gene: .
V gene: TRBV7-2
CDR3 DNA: TGTGCCAGCGGTCTGGCAGTCAGGGAGCAGTTCTTC
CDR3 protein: CASGLAVREQFF

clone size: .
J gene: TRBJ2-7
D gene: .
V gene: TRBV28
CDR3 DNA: TGTGCCAGCAGTCCGGCCGGGCGGGGCCTCGGGTCCTACGAGCAGTACTTC
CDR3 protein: CASSPAGRGLGSYEQYF

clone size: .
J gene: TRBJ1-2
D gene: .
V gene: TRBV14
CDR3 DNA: TGTGCCAGCAGCCAAGATCTGGGGGGCCCTGGCTACACCTTC
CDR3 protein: CASSQDLGGPGYTF

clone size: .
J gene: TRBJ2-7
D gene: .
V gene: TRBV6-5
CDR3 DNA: TGTGCCAGCAGTGAAGTGTGGAGGCAGTACTTC
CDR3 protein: CASSEVWRQYF

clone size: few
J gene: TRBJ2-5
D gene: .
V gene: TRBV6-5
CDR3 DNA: TGTGCCAGCAACCAACTAGGGCGGTGGGAGACCCAGTACTTC
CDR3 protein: CASNQLGRWETQYF

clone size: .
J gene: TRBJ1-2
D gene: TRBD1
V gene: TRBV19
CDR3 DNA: TGTGCCAGCGCTGACAGGGCAGGGATCCCTAACTATGGCTACACCTTC
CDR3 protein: CASADRAGIPNYGYTF

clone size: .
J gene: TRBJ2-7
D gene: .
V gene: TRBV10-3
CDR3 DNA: TGTGCCATCAAAGTCCAGGGGTCCTACGAGCAGTACTTC
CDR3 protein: CAIKVQGSYEQYF

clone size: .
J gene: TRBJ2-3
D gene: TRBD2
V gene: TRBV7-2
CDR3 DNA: TGTGCCAGCAGCCCACCGGGACTATACTCCACAGATACGCAGTATTTT
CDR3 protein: CASSPPGLYSTDTQYF

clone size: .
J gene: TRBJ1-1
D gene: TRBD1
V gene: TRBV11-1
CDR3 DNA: TGTGCCAGCAGCCGCCGGGACAGGAACACTGAAGCTTTCTTT
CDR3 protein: CASSRRDRNTEAFF

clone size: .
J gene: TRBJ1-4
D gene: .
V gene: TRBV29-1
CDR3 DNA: TGCAGCGTTGCATCTGCCGCAACTAATGAAAAACTGTTTTTT
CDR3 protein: CSVASAATNEKLFF